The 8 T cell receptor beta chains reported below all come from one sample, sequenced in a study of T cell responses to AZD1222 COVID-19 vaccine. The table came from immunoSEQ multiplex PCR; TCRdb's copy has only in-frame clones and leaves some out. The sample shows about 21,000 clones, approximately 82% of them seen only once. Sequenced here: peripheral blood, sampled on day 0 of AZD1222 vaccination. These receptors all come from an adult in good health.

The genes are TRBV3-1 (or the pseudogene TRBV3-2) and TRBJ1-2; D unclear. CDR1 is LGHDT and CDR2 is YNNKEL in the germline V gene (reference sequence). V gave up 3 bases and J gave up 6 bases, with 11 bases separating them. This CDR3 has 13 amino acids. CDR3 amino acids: CASSQRRVHGYTF. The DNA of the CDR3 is TGTGCCAGCAGCCAGAGGAGGGTGCATGGCTACACCTTC.

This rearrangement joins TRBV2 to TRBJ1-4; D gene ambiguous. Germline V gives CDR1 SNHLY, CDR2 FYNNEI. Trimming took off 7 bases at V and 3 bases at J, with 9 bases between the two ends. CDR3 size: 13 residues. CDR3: CASMAQPNEKLFF. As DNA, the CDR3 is TGTGCCAGCATGGCACAACCTAATGAAAAACTGTTTTTT.

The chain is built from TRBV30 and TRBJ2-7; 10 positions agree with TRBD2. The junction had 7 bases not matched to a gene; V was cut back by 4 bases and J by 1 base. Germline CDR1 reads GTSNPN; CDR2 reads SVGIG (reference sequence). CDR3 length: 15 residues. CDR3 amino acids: CAWTRGTSASYEQYF. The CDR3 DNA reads TGTGCCTGGACAAGAGGGACTAGCGCTTCCTACGAGCAGTACTTC.

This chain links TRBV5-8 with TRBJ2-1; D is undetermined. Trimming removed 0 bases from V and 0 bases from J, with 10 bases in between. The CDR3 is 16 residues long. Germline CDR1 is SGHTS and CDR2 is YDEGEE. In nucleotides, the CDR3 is TGTGCCAGCAGCTTGGGGGGATCCGTCTCCTACAATGAGCAGTTCTTC. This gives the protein CASSLGGSVSYNEQFF.

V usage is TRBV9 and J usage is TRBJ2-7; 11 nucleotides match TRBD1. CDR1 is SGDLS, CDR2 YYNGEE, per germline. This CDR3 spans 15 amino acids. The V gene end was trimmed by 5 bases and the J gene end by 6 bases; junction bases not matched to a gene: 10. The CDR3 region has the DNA TGTGCCAGCAGGCCTGGGACAGGGGGATTCGGCGAGCAGTACTTC. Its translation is CASRPGTGGFGEQYF. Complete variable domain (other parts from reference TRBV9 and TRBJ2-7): DSGVTQTPKHLITATGQRVTLRCSPRSGDLSVYWYQQSLDQGLQFLIQYYNGEERAKGNILERFSAQQFPDLHSELNLSSLELGDSALYFCASRPGTGGFGEQYFGPGTRLTVT.

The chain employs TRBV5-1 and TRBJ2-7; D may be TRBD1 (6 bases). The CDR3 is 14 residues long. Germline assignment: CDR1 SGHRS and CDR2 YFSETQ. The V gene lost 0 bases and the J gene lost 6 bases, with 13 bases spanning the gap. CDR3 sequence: CASSLGGTGFEQYF. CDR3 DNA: TGCGCCAGCAGCTTGGGGGGAACAGGGTTCGAGCAGTACTTC.

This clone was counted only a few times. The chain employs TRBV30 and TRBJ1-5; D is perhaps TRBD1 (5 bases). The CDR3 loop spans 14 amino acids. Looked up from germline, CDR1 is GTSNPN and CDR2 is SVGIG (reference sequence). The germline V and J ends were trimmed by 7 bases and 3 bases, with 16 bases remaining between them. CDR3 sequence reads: CAYSKGLSNQPQHF. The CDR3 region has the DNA TGTGCCTACTCGAAGGGACTGTCCAATCAGCCCCAGCATTTT.

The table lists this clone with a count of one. The CDR3 sequence: CASSLQGWQETQYF. The DNA of the CDR3 is TGTGCCAGCAGTTTACAGGGGTGGCAAGAGACCCAGTACTTC. V gene TRBV27 combines with J gene TRBJ2-5, with a possible D match to TRBD1 (6 bases). Germline V lookup: CDR1 MNHEY, CDR2 SMNVEV (reference sequence). There are 14 residues in the CDR3. V lost 2 bases and J lost 2, with 9 bases in between.